This TCR beta chain was captured by sequencing in a study of OX40 agonist ivuxolimab in advanced cancers. Assay: immunoSEQ multiplex PCR; the TCRdb copy retains only in-frame clones and omits some. The sample gives about 32,000 clones, around 83% of which show up once; around 21% is in the top ten. V lost 4 bases, J lost 4 bases, and 11 bases lay in between. The CDR3 totals 13 residues. Germline CDR1 is SQVTM and CDR2 is ANQGSEA. This sequence was found in an adult with an advanced solid tumor such as melanoma, head and neck, liver or kidney cancer. This chain connects TRBV29-1 to TRBJ2-1, with D maybe TRBD2 (5 bases). The specimen was CD4+ or CD8+ T cells sorted from blood, collected in a trial of the OX40 agonist ivuxolimab. CDR3 sequence (DNA): TGCAGCGTTGGGAGGTCTAATTACAATGAGCAGTTCTTC. Translated: CSVGRSNYNEQFF.